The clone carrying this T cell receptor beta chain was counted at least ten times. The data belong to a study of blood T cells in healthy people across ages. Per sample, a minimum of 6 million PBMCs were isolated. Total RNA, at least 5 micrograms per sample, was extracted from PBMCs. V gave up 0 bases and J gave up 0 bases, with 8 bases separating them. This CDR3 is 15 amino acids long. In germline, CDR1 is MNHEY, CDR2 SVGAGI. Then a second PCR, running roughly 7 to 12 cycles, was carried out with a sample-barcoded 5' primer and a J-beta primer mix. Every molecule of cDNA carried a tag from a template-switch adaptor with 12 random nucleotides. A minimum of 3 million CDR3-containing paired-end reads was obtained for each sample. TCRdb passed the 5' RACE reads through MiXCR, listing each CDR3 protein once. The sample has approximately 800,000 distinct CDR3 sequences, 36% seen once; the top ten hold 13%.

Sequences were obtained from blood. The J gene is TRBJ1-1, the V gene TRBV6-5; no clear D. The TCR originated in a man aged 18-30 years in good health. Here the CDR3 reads CASSYSVGLNTEAFF. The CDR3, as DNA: TGTGCCAGCAGTTACTCGGTAGGACTGAACACTGAAGCTTTCTTT.